Shown below are 10 T cell receptor beta chains from a single sample sequenced in a study of T cell responses to AZD1222 COVID-19 vaccine. Produced via immunoSEQ multiplex PCR; TCRdb's table is partial and in-frame only. The repertoire consists of 130,000 or so clones, with around 92% occurring once and the leading ten covering 1.5% to 2%. Sample: peripheral blood, taken on day 0 of AZD1222 vaccination. These receptors came from an adult in good health.

The J gene is TRBJ2-5, the V gene TRBV4-1; either TRBD1 or TRBD2 may supply D (6 bases each). The CDR3 totals 16 residues. The V gene lost 0 bases and the J gene lost 2 bases, with 13 bases spanning the gap. Germline-derived CDR1 and CDR2 are MGHRA and YSYEKL. The CDR3 sequence is CASSQDLAGTQETQYF. The CDR3 DNA follows: TGCGCCAGCAGCCAAGACCTTGCGGGGACACAAGAGACCCAGTACTTC.

V is TRBV5-4 and J is TRBJ1-2; 8 bases are shared with TRBD1. Germline CDR1 and CDR2: SGHNT and YYREEE (reference sequence). CDR3 size: 13 residues. The junction had 3 bases not matched to a gene; V was cut back by 4 bases and J by 4 bases. CDR3 in DNA: TGTGCCAGCAGCAAGACAGGGGTCTATGGCTACACCTTC. This codes for CASSKTGVYGYTF.

The chain couples TRBV5-1 to TRBJ2-7; D call uncertain. V lost 3 bases and J lost 2, with 12 bases in between. CDR3 length: 14 amino acids. Germline loops: CDR1 SGHRS, CDR2 YFSETQ. CDR3 nucleotides: TGCGCCAGCAGCTCCGATTGGGTCACCTACGAGCAGTACTTC. The encoded protein is CASSSDWVTYEQYF.

The J gene is TRBJ2-7, the V gene TRBV6-5; TRBD1 or TRBD2 may be the D gene (5 bases each). The germline V gene encodes CDR1 MNHEY and CDR2 SVGAGI. The CDR3 runs to 14 residues. V was pared by 6 bases and J by 0 bases, with 12 bases between. The CDR3 nucleotides are TGTGCCAGCAGCCCCGGGACGGACTCCTACGAGCAGTACTTC. This encodes CASSPGTDSYEQYF.

V usage is TRBV20-1 and J usage is TRBJ2-1, with D unclear. Germline V lookup: CDR1 DFQATT, CDR2 SNEGSKA (reference sequence). This CDR3 comprises 11 residues. V was pared by 5 bases and J by 9 bases, with 11 bases between. In DNA, the CDR3 is TGCAGTGCTTGGGCGTTTAGTGAGCAGTTCTTC. Residues: CSAWAFSEQFF.

V is TRBV20-1 and J is TRBJ1-5, with a possible D match to TRBD1 (5 bases). V was cut by 6 bases and J by 6 bases, with 9 bases left in between. Germline V gene lookup returns CDR1 DFQATT and CDR2 SNEGSKA (reference sequence). The CDR3 is 11 residues long. The CDR3 sequence is CSAREAQPQHF. CDR3 in DNA: TGCAGTGCCAGGGAGGCTCAGCCCCAGCATTTT.

This clone was seen once. The genes are TRBV6-2 or TRBV6-3 and TRBJ1-2, with 9 bases fitting TRBD1. The V gene's germline CDR1 is MNHEY and CDR2 SVGEGT. Trimming took 5 bases from V and 7 from J; bases not matched to a gene: 11. The CDR3 has 15 amino acids. The CDR3 protein is CASSGWDRVRTGYTF. CDR3 nucleotides: TGTGCCAGCAGTGGCTGGGACAGGGTCAGAACTGGCTACACCTTC.

The genes are TRBV6-5 and TRBJ1-1; no definite D call. Per germline, CDR1 MNHEY and CDR2 SVGAGI. The CDR3 has 14 residues. The V and J ends lost 0 bases and 4 bases respectively, with 9 bases between them. The CDR3, as DNA: TGTGCCAGCAGTTACTCGATCCGGGGCACTGAAGCTTTCTTT. Its translation: CASSYSIRGTEAFF.

V is TRBV4-2 and J is TRBJ2-3, with D possibly TRBD1 on 5 matching bases. The CDR3 is made up of 13 amino acids. Looked up from germline, CDR1 is LGHNA and CDR2 is YNFKEQ. V lost 4 bases to trimming and J lost 4 bases, with 9 bases between them. DNA for the CDR3: TGTGCCAGCAGCCGATCAGGGTCAGATACGCAGTATTTT. The encoded protein is CASSRSGSDTQYF.

V and J are TRBV2 and TRBJ2-1; TRBD2 agrees at 12 bases. The germline V gene encodes CDR1 SNHLY and CDR2 FYNNEI. Trimming removed 6 bases from V and 5 bases from J; junction bases left unmatched: 17. The CDR3 is made up of 19 amino acids. The CDR3 region is CASRVDLTSGGSGDNEQFF. The CDR3 bases are TGTGCCAGCAGAGTGGACTTGACTAGCGGGGGTTCCGGGGACAATGAGCAGTTCTTC. Supplemented by reference TRBV2 and TRBJ2-1, the full variable domain reads EPEVTQTPSHQVTQMGQEVILRCVPISNHLYFYWYRQILGQKVEFLVSFYNNEISEKSEIFDDQFSVERPDGSNFTLKIRSTKLEDSAMYFCASRVDLTSGGSGDNEQFFGPGTRLTVL.